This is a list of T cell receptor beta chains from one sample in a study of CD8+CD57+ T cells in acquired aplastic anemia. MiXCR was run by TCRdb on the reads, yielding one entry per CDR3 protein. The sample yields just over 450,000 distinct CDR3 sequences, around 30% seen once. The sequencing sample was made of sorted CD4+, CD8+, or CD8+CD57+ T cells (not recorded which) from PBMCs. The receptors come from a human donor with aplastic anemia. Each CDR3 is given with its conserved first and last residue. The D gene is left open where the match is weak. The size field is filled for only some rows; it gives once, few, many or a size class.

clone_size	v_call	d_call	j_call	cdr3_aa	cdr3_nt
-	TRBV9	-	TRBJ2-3	CASSVAGLTDTQYF	TGTGCCAGCAGCGTAGCTGGACTCACAGATACGCAGTATTTT
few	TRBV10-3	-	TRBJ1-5	CASRKIGQPQHF	TGTGCCAGCAGGAAGATAGGTCAGCCCCAGCATTTT
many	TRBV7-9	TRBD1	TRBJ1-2	CASSKDRGKGYTF	TGTGCCAGCAGCAAAGACAGGGGGAAAGGCTACACCTTC
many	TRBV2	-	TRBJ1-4	CASRLQEKLFF	TGTGCCAGCAGACTCCAAGAAAAACTGTTTTTT
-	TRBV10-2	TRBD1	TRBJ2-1	CASYGTGPEAGPGNEQFF	TGCGCCAGCTACGGGACAGGGCCGGAAGCGGGACCGGGCAATGAGCAGTTCTTC
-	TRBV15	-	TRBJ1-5	CATSLVLTSNQPQHF	TGTGCCACCAGCCTAGTACTGACGAGCAATCAGCCCCAGCATTTT
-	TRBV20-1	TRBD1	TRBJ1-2	CSASRGTGNYGYTF	TGCAGTGCTAGCCGAGGGACAGGGAACTATGGCTACACCTTC
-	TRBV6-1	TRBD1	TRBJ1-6	CASRDTGGAYSPLHF	TGTGCCAGCAGAGATACAGGGGGCGCGTACTCACCCCTCCACTTT
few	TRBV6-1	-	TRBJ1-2	CASSDVRGGDPLYTF	TGTGCCAGCAGTGACGTCCGGGGGGGGGACCCTCTCTACACCTTC
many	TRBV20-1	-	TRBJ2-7	CSATPSQLTSYEQYF	TGCAGTGCTACCCCCTCCCAGTTAACCTCCTACGAGCAGTACTTC
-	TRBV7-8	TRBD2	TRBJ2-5	CASSLVGSGSVETQYF	TGTGCCAGCAGCTTAGTAGGTAGCGGGAGTGTGGAGACCCAGTACTTC
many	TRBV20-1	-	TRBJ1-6	CSAKDGNNSPLHF	TGCAGTGCAAAGGACGGCAATAATTCACCCCTCCACTTT
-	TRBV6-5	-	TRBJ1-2	CASSYSETADYGYTF	TGTGCCAGCAGTTACTCTGAGACAGCCGACTATGGCTACACCTTC
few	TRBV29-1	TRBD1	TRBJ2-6	CSVEDPGEFRGTGANVLTF	TGCAGCGTTGAAGATCCCGGAGAATTCAGGGGGACTGGGGCCAACGTCCTGACTTTC
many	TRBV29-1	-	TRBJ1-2	CSVKGPYGYTF	TGCAGCGTAAAAGGACCCTATGGCTACACCTTC
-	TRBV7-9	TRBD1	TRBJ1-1	CAITAFGQGDTEAFF	TGTGCCATCACTGCCTTCGGTCAGGGGGACACTGAAGCTTTCTTT
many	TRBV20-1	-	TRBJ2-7	CSARLGLTGKSSYEQYF	TGCAGTGCTAGACTGGGACTGACGGGAAAGAGCTCCTACGAGCAGTACTTC
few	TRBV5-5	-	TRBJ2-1	CASSRPDREQFF	TGTGCCAGCAGCCGTCCGGACCGTGAGCAGTTCTTC
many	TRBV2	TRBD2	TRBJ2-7	CASKQTSGGTVGTYEQYF	TGTGCCAGCAAACAGACTAGCGGGGGGACTGTCGGGACCTACGAGCAGTACTTC
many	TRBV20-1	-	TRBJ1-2	CSARLEQARGYTF	TGCAGTGCTAGACTAGAGCAGGCCCGTGGCTACACCTTC
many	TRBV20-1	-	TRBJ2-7	CSARITPYEQYF	TGCAGTGCTAGAATCACCCCCTACGAGCAGTACTTC
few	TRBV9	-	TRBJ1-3	CASSLEGEAGNTIYF	TGTGCCAGCAGCTTGGAGGGGGAAGCTGGAAACACCATATATTTT
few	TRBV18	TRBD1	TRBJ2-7	CASSYGQANEQYF	TGTGCCAGCTCCTATGGACAGGCGAACGAGCAGTACTTC
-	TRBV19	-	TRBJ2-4	CASSTSPGKAVGIQYF	TGTGCCAGTAGTACATCCCCGGGGAAGGCGGTGGGCATTCAGTACTTC
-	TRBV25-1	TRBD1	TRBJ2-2	CASSYSVQGASTGELFF	TGTGCCAGCAGTTACTCGGTCCAGGGGGCAAGCACCGGGGAGCTGTTTTTT
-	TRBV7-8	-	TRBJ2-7	CAWSVGGLHSYEQYF	TGTGCCTGGAGTGTCGGCGGGCTCCACTCCTACGAGCAGTACTTC
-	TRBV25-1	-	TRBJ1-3	CASRGDPGAGNTIYF	TGTGCCAGCAGGGGGGATCCGGGGGCTGGAAACACCATATATTTT
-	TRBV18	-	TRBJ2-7	CASSGQNLYYEQYF	TGTGCCAGCTCAGGACAGAACCTTTACTACGAGCAGTACTTC
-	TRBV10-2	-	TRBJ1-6	CASRPGTYNSPLHF	TGTGCCAGCAGACCCGGGACGTATAATTCACCCCTCCACTTT
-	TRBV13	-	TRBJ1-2	CASSLNRRGDRYGYTF	TGTGCCAGCAGCTTAAATCGCCGAGGGGATCGCTATGGCTACACCTTC
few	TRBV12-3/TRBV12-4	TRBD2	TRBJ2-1	CASSSSGSVSNEQFF	TGTGCCAGCAGTAGTAGCGGGAGTGTCAGCAATGAGCAGTTCTTC
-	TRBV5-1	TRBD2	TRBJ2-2	CASSVAGVASGAGELFF	TGCGCCAGCAGCGTGGCGGGCGTGGCTAGCGGGGCCGGGGAGCTGTTTTTT
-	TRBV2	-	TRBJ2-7	CASGRTVPTSYEQYF	TGTGCCAGCGGGAGGACCGTCCCGACATCCTACGAGCAGTACTTC
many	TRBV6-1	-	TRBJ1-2	CATLLAGREGYTF	TGTGCCACCCTGCTGGCAGGTCGAGAGGGCTACACCTTC
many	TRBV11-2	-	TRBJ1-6	CASSLRTDSLGNSPLHF	TGTGCCAGCAGCTTACGAACCGACAGTCTTGGTAATTCACCCCTCCACTTT
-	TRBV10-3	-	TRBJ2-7	CAISGPGHNEQYF	TGTGCCATCAGTGGGCCGGGTCACAACGAGCAGTACTTC
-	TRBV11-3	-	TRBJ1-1	CASSLVQASPTEAFF	TGTGCCAGCAGCTTAGTTCAGGCGTCACCTACTGAAGCTTTCTTT
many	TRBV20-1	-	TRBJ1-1	CSARRLSGGDTEAFF	TGCAGTGCTAGAAGGTTATCCGGCGGGGACACTGAAGCTTTCTTT
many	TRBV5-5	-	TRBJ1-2	CASSPEGHENYGYTF	TGTGCCAGCAGCCCGGAGGGACACGAGAACTATGGCTACACCTTC
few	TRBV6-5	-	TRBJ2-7	CASSWTVTTYEQYF	TGTGCCAGCAGTTGGACAGTGACCACCTACGAGCAGTACTTC
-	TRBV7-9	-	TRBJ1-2	CASSSDGTGNTF	TGTGCCAGCAGCTCGGACGGGACTGGAAACACCTTC
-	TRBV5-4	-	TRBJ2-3	CASSLEAGSTDTQYF	TGTGCCAGCAGCTTGGAGGCAGGGAGCACAGATACGCAGTATTTT
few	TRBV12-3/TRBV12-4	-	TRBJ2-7	CASSLDRLESSYEQYF	TGTGCCAGCAGTTTAGATCGCTTAGAGAGCTCCTACGAGCAGTACTTC
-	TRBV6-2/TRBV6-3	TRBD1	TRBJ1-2	CASSYRGQGSGYTF	TGTGCCAGCAGTTACCGGGGACAGGGGTCCGGCTACACCTTC
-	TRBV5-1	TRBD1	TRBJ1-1	CASSTQGAHTEAFF	TGCGCCAGCAGCACACAGGGGGCTCACACTGAAGCTTTCTTT
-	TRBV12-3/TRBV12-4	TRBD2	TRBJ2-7	CASSPSSGRAVYEQYF	TGTGCCAGCAGTCCCTCTAGCGGGAGGGCCGTCTACGAGCAGTACTTC
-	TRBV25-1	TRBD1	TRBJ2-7	CASSQDSGTGGYEQYF	TGCGCCAGCAGCCAAGATTCGGGGACAGGGGGCTACGAGCAGTACTTC
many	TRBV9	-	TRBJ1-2	CASSVDPGSSYGYTF	TGTGCCAGCAGCGTAGACCCGGGTTCGAGCTATGGCTACACCTTC
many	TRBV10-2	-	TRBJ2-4	CASSEFRGAKNIQYF	TGCGCCAGCAGTGAGTTTCGGGGGGCCAAAAACATTCAGTACTTC
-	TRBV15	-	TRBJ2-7	CATSRDRSLGGEQYF	TGTGCCACCAGCAGAGATCGCTCACTAGGGGGGGAGCAGTACTTC
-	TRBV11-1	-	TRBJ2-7	CASSLAGGNHYEQYF	TGTGCCAGCAGCTTAGCGGGAGGAAACCACTACGAGCAGTACTTC
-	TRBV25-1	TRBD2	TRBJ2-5	CASSEASGVQETQYF	TGTGCCAGCAGTGAGGCTAGCGGGGTCCAAGAGACCCAGTACTTC
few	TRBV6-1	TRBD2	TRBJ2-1	CASSPRTSGAHRDEQFF	TGTGCCAGCAGTCCAAGGACTAGCGGGGCCCACAGGGATGAGCAGTTCTTC
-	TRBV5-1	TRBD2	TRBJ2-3	CASSPGLAGGGTTDTQYF	TGCGCCAGCAGCCCGGGACTAGCGGGAGGGGGGACCACAGATACGCAGTATTTT
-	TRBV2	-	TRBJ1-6	CASRDPGEGHSPLHF	TGTGCCAGCAGGGACCCTGGGGAGGGGCATTCACCCCTCCACTTT
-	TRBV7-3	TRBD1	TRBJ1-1	CASTPTGQEKNTEAFF	TGTGCCAGCACCCCCACCGGACAGGAGAAGAACACTGAAGCTTTCTTT
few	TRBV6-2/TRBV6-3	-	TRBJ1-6	CASRAADRDNSPLHF	TGTGCCAGCAGGGCCGCGGACAGAGATAATTCACCCCTCCACTTT
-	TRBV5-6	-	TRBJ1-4	CASSFRSDGTGGKLFF	TGTGCCAGCAGCTTTCGCTCGGACGGCACTGGGGGAAAACTGTTTTTT